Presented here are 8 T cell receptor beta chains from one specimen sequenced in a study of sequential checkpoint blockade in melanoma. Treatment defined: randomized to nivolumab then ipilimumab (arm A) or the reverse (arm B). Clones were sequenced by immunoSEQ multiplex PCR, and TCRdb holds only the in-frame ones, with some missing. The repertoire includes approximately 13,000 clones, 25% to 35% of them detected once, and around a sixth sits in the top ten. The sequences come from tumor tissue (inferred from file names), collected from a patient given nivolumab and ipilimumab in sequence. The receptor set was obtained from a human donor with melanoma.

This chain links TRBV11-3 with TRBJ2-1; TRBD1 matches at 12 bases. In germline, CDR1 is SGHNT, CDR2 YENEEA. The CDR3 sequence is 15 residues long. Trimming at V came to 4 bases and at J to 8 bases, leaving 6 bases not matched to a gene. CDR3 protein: CASSSGTGGKDEQFF. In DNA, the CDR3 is TGTGCCAGCAGCTCCGGGACAGGGGGCAAGGATGAGCAGTTCTTC.

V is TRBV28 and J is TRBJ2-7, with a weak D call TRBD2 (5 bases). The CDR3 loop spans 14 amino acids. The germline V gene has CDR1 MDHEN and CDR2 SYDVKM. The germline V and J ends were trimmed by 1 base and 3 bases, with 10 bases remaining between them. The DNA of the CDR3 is TGTGCCAGCAGTTTATACGGGGAGTACTACGAGCAGTACTTC. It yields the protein CASSLYGEYYEQYF.

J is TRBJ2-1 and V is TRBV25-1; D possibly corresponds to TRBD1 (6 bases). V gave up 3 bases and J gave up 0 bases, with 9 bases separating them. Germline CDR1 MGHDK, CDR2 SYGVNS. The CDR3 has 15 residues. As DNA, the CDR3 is TGTGCCAGCAGTGAGGACAGCAGCTCCTACAATGAGCAGTTCTTC. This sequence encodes CASSEDSSSYNEQFF.

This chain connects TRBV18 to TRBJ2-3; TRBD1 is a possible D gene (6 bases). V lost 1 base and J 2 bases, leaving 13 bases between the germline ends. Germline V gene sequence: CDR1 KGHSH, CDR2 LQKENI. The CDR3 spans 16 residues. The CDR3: CASSPQDRPDTDTQYF. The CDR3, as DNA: TGTGCCAGCTCACCACAAGACAGGCCGGACACAGATACGCAGTATTTT.

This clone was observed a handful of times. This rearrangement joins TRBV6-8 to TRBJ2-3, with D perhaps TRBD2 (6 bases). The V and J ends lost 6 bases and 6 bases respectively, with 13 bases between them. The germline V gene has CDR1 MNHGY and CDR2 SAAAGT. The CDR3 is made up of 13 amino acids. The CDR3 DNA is TGTGCCAGCAGCGGACTAAAGGGGGATACGCAGTATTTT. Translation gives CASSGLKGDTQYF.

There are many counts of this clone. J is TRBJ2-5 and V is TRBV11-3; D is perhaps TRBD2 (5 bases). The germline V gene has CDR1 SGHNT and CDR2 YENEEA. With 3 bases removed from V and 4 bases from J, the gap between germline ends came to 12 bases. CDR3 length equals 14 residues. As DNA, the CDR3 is TGTGCCAGCAGCTTTATGGCAGAGGGAGAGACCCAGTACTTC. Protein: CASSFMAEGETQYF.

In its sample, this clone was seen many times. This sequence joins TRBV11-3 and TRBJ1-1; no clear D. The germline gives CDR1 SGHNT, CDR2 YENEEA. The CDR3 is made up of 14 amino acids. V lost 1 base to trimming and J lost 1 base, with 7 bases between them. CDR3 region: CASSLGGENTEAFF. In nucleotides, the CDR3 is TGTGCCAGCAGCTTAGGCGGGGAGAACACTGAAGCTTTCTTT. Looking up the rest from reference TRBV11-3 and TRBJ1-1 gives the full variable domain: EAGVVQSPRYKIIEKKQPVAFWCNPISGHNTLYWYLQNLGQGPELLIRYENEEAVDDSQLPKDRFSAERLKGVDSTLKIQPAELGDSAVYLCASSLGGENTEAFFGQGTRLTVV.

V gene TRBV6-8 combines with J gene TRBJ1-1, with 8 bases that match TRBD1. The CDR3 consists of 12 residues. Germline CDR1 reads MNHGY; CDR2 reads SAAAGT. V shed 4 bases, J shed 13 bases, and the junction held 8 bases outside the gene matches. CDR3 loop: CASSSDRVYGFF. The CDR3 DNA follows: TGTGCCAGCAGTTCGGACAGGGTGTATGGTTTCTTT.